This is a list of T cell receptor beta chains from one sample in a study of cytomegalovirus exposure and HLA in healthy donors. Assay: immunoSEQ multiplex PCR; the TCRdb copy retains only in-frame clones and omits some. Of approximately 220,000 clones listed, over 80% are singletons. The sequenced material came from PBMCs. The source is a man between 35 and 55 years old in good health and CMV-seropositive. CDR3s include the opening cysteine and the closing phenylalanine or tryptophan. Fields, in order: V gene, clone size, J gene, D gene, CDR3 DNA, CDR3 protein. A D gene is named only where the DNA matches it firmly. The size of a clone is reported for some rows only, either as once, few or many, or as a class for expanded clones.

>TRBV5-8|-|TRBJ1-1|-
TGTGCCAGCAGCTTTGCCAGGCCCGACACTGAAGCTTTCTTT
CASSFARPDTEAFF
>TRBV5-1|-|TRBJ1-3|TRBD1
TGCGCCAGCAGCTTGAGGGGTTCGGGACAGGCTTCCTCTGGAAACACCATATATTTT
CASSLRGSGQASSGNTIYF
>TRBV29-1|-|TRBJ1-1|-
TGCAGCGTTGAACTCCGGGATAGGGCTTTCTTT
CSVELRDRAFF
>TRBV19|-|TRBJ1-5|-
TGTGCCAGTAGTCCGACAGGAAATCAGCCCCAGCATTTT
CASSPTGNQPQHF
>TRBV4-1|-|TRBJ2-1|TRBD1
TGCGCCAGCAGCCAGTGGGACAGGTCTAATGAGCAGTTCTTC
CASSQWDRSNEQFF
>TRBV30|-|TRBJ1-2|-
TGTGCCTGGAGTGTGGGGCACGAAGGCTATGGCTACACCTTC
CAWSVGHEGYGYTF
>TRBV19|few|TRBJ2-5|-
TGTGCCAGTAGTATACCCAATCGGGGCGGGGTTCAAGAGACCCAGTACTTC
CASSIPNRGGVQETQYF
>TRBV10-1|-|TRBJ2-7|-
TGCGCCAGCTCCCCGACTATTGCCTACGAGCAGTACTTC
CASSPTIAYEQYF
>TRBV19|-|TRBJ1-1|-
TGTGCCAGTAAAGACAGGATGAACACTGAAGCTTTCTTT
CASKDRMNTEAFF
>TRBV2|few|TRBJ2-1|TRBD2
TGTGCCAGCAGTTCACTAGCGGGAGGGGGTAATGAGCAGTTCTTC
CASSSLAGGGNEQFF
>TRBV29-1|once|TRBJ1-2|-
TGCAGCGTTGCAGGGGCCTCGAGGGGAAACTATGGCTACACCTTC
CSVAGASRGNYGYTF
>TRBV9|few|TRBJ2-1|-
TGTGCCAGCAGCTCACTACGTAATGAGCAGTTCTTC
CASSSLRNEQFF
>TRBV27|-|TRBJ1-1|TRBD1
TGTGCCAGCAGTCCCAGACAGGGAGGCGGATCTGAAGCTTTCTTT
CASSPRQGGGSEAFF
>TRBV19|few|TRBJ1-5|-
TGTGCCAGTAGTAGCCGGGAAGGCAATCAGCCCCAGCATTTT
CASSSREGNQPQHF
>TRBV30|-|TRBJ1-5|-
TGTGCCTTACAGGTGGGCAATCAGCCCCAGCATTTT
CALQVGNQPQHF
>TRBV29-1|-|TRBJ1-2|-
TGCAGCGTTGACCGACCGGGGGTAAACTATGGCTACACCTTC
CSVDRPGVNYGYTF
>TRBV5-6|few|TRBJ1-1|-
TGTGCCAGCAGCTTGGAGGACTCTCCTGAAGCTTTCTTT
CASSLEDSPEAFF
>TRBV6-1|-|TRBJ2-4|-
TGTGCCAGCAGTGAAGACGGGGCGGGACGGGCCAAAAACATTCAGTACTTC
CASSEDGAGRAKNIQYF
>TRBV7-9|-|TRBJ1-2|-
TGTGCCAGCAGCTTCCAAGCTCCGGCTAACTATGGCTACACCTTC
CASSFQAPANYGYTF
>TRBV6-1|-|TRBJ2-3|-
TGTGCCAGCAGTACCGACAGTCCAGATACGCAGTATTTT
CASSTDSPDTQYF
>TRBV11-2|-|TRBJ2-2|TRBD1
TGTGCCAGCAGTTGGGACAGGCGCACCGGGGAGCTGTTTTTT
CASSWDRRTGELFF
>TRBV5-1|-|TRBJ1-4|-
TGCGCCAGCAGCCGTAACCTCGGGGGGGGTAGGGAAAAACTGTTTTTT
CASSRNLGGGREKLFF
>TRBV5-1|-|TRBJ1-2|-
TGCGCCAGCAGCCCCCGACAGAACTATGGCTACACCTTC
CASSPRQNYGYTF
>TRBV27|-|TRBJ2-3|TRBD1
TGTGCCGGCAGTTTATCATCTGGACAGGGGAGGACAGATACGCAGTATTTT
CAGSLSSGQGRTDTQYF
>TRBV5-1|-|TRBJ2-7|TRBD2
TGCGCCAGCAGCACGACTAGCGGGAGTTCCTACGAGCAGTACTTC
CASSTTSGSSYEQYF
>TRBV7-6|-|TRBJ2-1|-
TGTGCCAGCAGCTTGCGGGGAAGAGCAAGCTCCTACAATGAGCAGTTCTTC
CASSLRGRASSYNEQFF
>TRBV7-6|once|TRBJ2-1|-
TGTGCCAGCAGCTTAGTCCCTAGCTCCTACAATGAGCAGTTCTTC
CASSLVPSSYNEQFF
>TRBV10-2|-|TRBJ1-1|-
TGCGCCAGCACCGATTTTCAGGGTCGGAACACTGAAGCTTTCTTT
CASTDFQGRNTEAFF
>TRBV6-1|once|TRBJ1-6|-
TGTGCCAGCAGTGAAGTCAGGGGTGGCTCACCCCTCCACTTT
CASSEVRGGSPLHF
>TRBV27|-|TRBJ1-5|-
TGTGCCAGCAGTTTCTCCGGGAGCAATCAGCCCCAGCATTTT
CASSFSGSNQPQHF
>TRBV5-1|-|TRBJ2-7|TRBD1
TGCGCCAGCAGCTTGACCGGACAGGGGACCTCCTACGAGCAGTACTTC
CASSLTGQGTSYEQYF
>TRBV5-4|-|TRBJ2-2|TRBD2
TGTGCCAGCAGCCCGGAGGGACTAGCGAACACCGGGGAGCTGTTTTTT
CASSPEGLANTGELFF
>TRBV6-5|-|TRBJ2-7|-
TGTGTCTCAACGGGGACCCGGCCGGGGGTCGAGCAGTACTTC
CVSTGTRPGVEQYF
>TRBV7-2|few|TRBJ1-1|-
TGTGCCAGCAGCTTAGAATGGACAGAGGGAGCTTTCTTT
CASSLEWTEGAFF
>TRBV6-5|-|TRBJ1-5|TRBD1
TGTGCCAGCAGTCTCGGACAGGGATCAAGGACCCAGCATTTT
CASSLGQGSRTQHF
>TRBV9|-|TRBJ2-3|TRBD2
TGTGCCAGCAGCCTAAGGGATAGCAGCGGGAAGATCACAGATACGCAGTATTTT
CASSLRDSSGKITDTQYF
>TRBV5-1|-|TRBJ1-2|-
TGCGCCAGCAGCTTGGGGGACATGGGTCCCGGCTACACCTTC
CASSLGDMGPGYTF
>TRBV14|-|TRBJ1-1|-
TGTGCCAGCAGCCTCAGGGGTTGGAACACTGAAGCTTTCTTT
CASSLRGWNTEAFF
>TRBV5-1|-|TRBJ2-1|-
TGCGCCAGCAGCCTGGGACTTGAGAATGAGCAGTTCTTC
CASSLGLENEQFF
>TRBV18|few|TRBJ2-7|-
TGTGCCAGCTCACTACAATTGGCGGGCTACGAGCAGTACTTC
CASSLQLAGYEQYF
>TRBV7-9|-|TRBJ1-1|-
TGTGCCAGCAGCCACCGAGGCAGGGACACTGAAGCTTTCTTT
CASSHRGRDTEAFF
>TRBV5-1|once|TRBJ2-1|-
TGCGCCAGCAAGGACAGGGACCGGGAGGTTTGGGATGAGCAGTTCTTC
CASKDRDREVWDEQFF
>TRBV14|-|TRBJ2-7|-
TGTGCCAGCAGCCAGACTGCGGGACTCATCTACGAGCAGTACTTC
CASSQTAGLIYEQYF
>TRBV27|-|TRBJ1-2|TRBD1
TGTGCCAGCAGTTCCCAGACAGGGGGATACTATGGCTACACCTTC
CASSSQTGGYYGYTF
>TRBV9|-|TRBJ1-2|-
TGTGCCAGCAGCATCCGATCAGGGGACTATGGCTACACCTTC
CASSIRSGDYGYTF
>TRBV5-6|-|TRBJ1-6|-
TGTGCCAGCAGCTTGGCGACAGGTTTCTATAATTCACCCCTCCACTTT
CASSLATGFYNSPLHF
>TRBV6-5|-|TRBJ1-1|-
TGTGCCAGCAGGGTCGACAGCCCGAACACTGAAGCTTTCTTT
CASRVDSPNTEAFF
>TRBV9|-|TRBJ2-3|-
TGTGCCAGCAGCCTTTTTGAGGGAGCGGAGGATACGCAGTATTTT
CASSLFEGAEDTQYF
>TRBV9|-|TRBJ1-5|-
TGTGCCACCAGGAGGAGCAATCAGCCCCAGCATTTT
CATRRSNQPQHF
>TRBV6-1|-|TRBJ2-1|TRBD2
TGTGCCAGCAGTCAGTCAGCGGGAGGGCTTAGTGAGCAGTTCTTC
CASSQSAGGLSEQFF
>TRBV28|-|TRBJ1-2|-
TGTGCCAGCACCCGACAGGTCAACTATGGCTACACCTTC
CASTRQVNYGYTF